The T cell receptor beta chain under discussion was sequenced for a study of somatic mutations in cytotoxic T cells in rheumatoid arthritis. The length of the CDR3 is 12 residues. Germline CDR1 reads SGHVS; CDR2 reads FQNEAQ. The V segment lost 2 bases and the J segment 7 bases; nucleotides outside the gene matches: 1. Clones were sequenced by immunoSEQ multiplex PCR, and TCRdb holds only the in-frame ones, with some missing. The sample has nearly 20,000 clones, 82% seen once. By sample share, this clone is medium-sized (0.01 to 0.1%). The antigen remains undetermined. Blood donors served as healthy controls; their median age was approximately 53 years (range roughly 21-75), and around 57% were female. Purity of the CD4+ and CD8+ cells, isolated by positive magnetic bead selection, was checked by flow cytometry. General study findings and limits: Statistical analysis of the slight TRBV07 underrepresentation in rheumatoid arthritis patients did not adjust for multiple comparisons. Relative to age-matched healthy controls, rheumatoid arthritis patients did not differ significantly in CD8+ T-cell clonality.

This sequence originates from a woman in her fifties or sixties in good health. Material for sequencing was CD8+ T cells sorted from blood. The chain has TRBV7-8 and TRBJ1-1; 7 nucleotides align to TRBD1. The CDR3 DNA sequence: TGTGCCAGCAGCTTACAGGGGGGTGAAGCTTTCTTT. Encoded protein: CASSLQGGEAFF.